This T cell receptor (beta chain) was captured by sequencing in a study of T cell responses to AZD1222 COVID-19 vaccine. Study-level results: Reports indicate that nearly half of spike-specific TCRs are directed at unmutated variant regions. At baseline, just 6 or 7 AZD1222 recipients tested seropositive. The sample set comprised mostly white British donors with more females, and clonal diversity was possibly underestimated.

Sequenced by immunoSEQ multiplex PCR; TCRdb stores in-frame clones only, minus some. This table holds 200,000 to 250,000 clones, about 95% found once. Concerning this clone: The antigen is not known.

The CDR3 covers 16 residues. The J segment lost 8 bases and the V segment lost 0 bases, leaving 9 bases of the junction unmatched. Per the germline V gene, CDR1 is KGHSH and CDR2 is LQKENI. The chain joins TRBV18 to TRBJ1-3, with 8 nucleotides matching TRBD1. This TCR came from an adult who received the MenACWY meningococcal vaccine as a control. Sequencing was performed on peripheral blood, taken 28 days after the second dose of the MenACWY control vaccine. CDR3 bases: TGTGCCAGCTCACCACCGGCCAGGGGGCCATCGGACACCATATATTTT. Translated, it gives CASSPPARGPSDTIYF.